This T cell receptor beta chain is drawn from a study of blood T cell repertoires in COVID-19. As for the study in general: The cDNA or gDNA used as material had been derived from T cells, B-cell-depleted T cells, or PBMCs.

Original data processing: It was from reference gene primer amplification that nucleated cell counts were estimated. Method: immunoSEQ multiplex PCR; TCRdb's copy keeps in-frame clones and lacks some. The V and J calls and clone size are taken from that table; D and trimming were inferred from the DNA. Among over 250,000 clones listed, 80% to 90% were seen once. Participants spanned ages about 18 to 95 years and resided in around 25 US areas. From germline, CDR1 is MNHEY and CDR2 SVGAGI. The CDR3 covers 14 residues. J was trimmed by 4 bases and V by 6 bases; bases with no gene match: 7. V gene TRBV6-5 combines with J gene TRBJ1-2; the match to TRBD1 covers 8 bases. Sequencing was carried out using PBMCs or T cells enriched from blood (not recorded which). This TCR was sampled from a woman in her thirties who had recovered from COVID-19. This CDR3 is CASSAGGVVYGYTF. The CDR3 DNA reads TGTGCCAGCAGCGCAGGGGGCGTTGTCTATGGCTACACCTTC.